Sequencing of this T cell receptor beta chain was carried out in a study of blood T cell repertoires in COVID-19. CDR3 size: 18 residues. Germline trimming cut 3 bases from V and 5 bases from J; bases unmatched to any gene: 11. CDR1 is LGHDT, CDR2 YNNKEL, per germline (reference sequence). In the original workflow: Researchers report that nucleated cell counts were estimated from reference gene primer amplification. TCRdb's copy holds only in-frame clones and misses some; the assay was immunoSEQ multiplex PCR. The DNA was the basis for D and trimming; V, J and clone size are from that table. The data show over 350,000 clones, with roughly nine tenths seen just once and about 0.9% held by the top ten. Donors were grouped by their self-reported clinical history. This clone came up a few times.

This TCR derives from a woman in her thirties or forties who had been exposed to COVID-19. J is TRBJ2-2 and V is TRBV3-1 (or the pseudogene TRBV3-2); TRBD2 matches 11 bases. The sample taken for sequencing was PBMCs or T cells enriched from blood (not recorded which). DNA of the CDR3: TGTGCCAGCAGCCAGGAACGACTAGCGGGATGGGGAACCGGGGAGCTGTTTTTT. Its translation: CASSQERLAGWGTGELFF.